A single sample gave rise to the 21 T cell receptor beta chains below, sequenced in a study of T cell responses to AZD1222 COVID-19 vaccine. Produced via immunoSEQ multiplex PCR; TCRdb's table is partial and in-frame only. The table includes over 75,000 clones, roughly 89% detected once. The sequencing used peripheral blood, collected on day 0 of AZD1222 vaccination. The receptor set was obtained from an adult in good health.

The V gene is TRBV9, the J gene TRBJ2-1; no clear D. Germline V gives CDR1 SGDLS, CDR2 YYNGEE. Trimming removed 0 bases at V and 6 bases at J, with 13 bases between. The CDR3 runs to 15 residues. In nucleotides, the CDR3 is TGTGCCAGCAGCGTAGCAGTCACGCCCAGCAATGAGCAGTTCTTC. Protein sequence: CASSVAVTPSNEQFF.

V and J are TRBV7-6 and TRBJ2-2, with D possibly matching TRBD2 (5 bases). The CDR3 consists of 16 residues. Trimming pared 3 bases from V and 1 base from J, leaving 12 bases between. CDR1 and CDR2 from the germline V gene are SGHVS and FNYEAQ. The CDR3: CASSFQEAENTGELFF. The CDR3 DNA reads TGTGCCAGCAGCTTTCAGGAGGCAGAGAACACCGGGGAGCTGTTTTTT. The complete variable domain, with remaining parts taken from reference TRBV7-6 and TRBJ2-2, reads GAGVSQSPRYKVTKRGQDVALRCDPISGHVSLYWYRQALGQGPEFLTYFNYEAQQDKSGLPNDRFSAERPEGSISTLTIQRTEQRDSAMYRCASSFQEAENTGELFFGEGSRLTVL.

The V gene is TRBV10-3, the J gene TRBJ1-1; no clear D gene. V was cut by 8 bases and J by 0 bases, with 10 bases left in between. Germline V gene sequence: CDR1 ENHRY, CDR2 SYGVKD. The CDR3 covers 13 residues. The chain's CDR3 is CAIGESLNTEAFF. CDR3 DNA: TGTGCCATCGGAGAGTCTTTGAACACTGAAGCTTTCTTT.

This rearrangement joins TRBV7-2 to TRBJ2-2; no clear D gene. This CDR3 has 14 amino acids. Trimming took off 8 bases at V and 5 bases at J, with 15 bases between the two ends. Germline assignment: CDR1 SGHTA and CDR2 FQGNSA. CDR3 DNA sequence: TGTGCCAGCTTATGGACGGCGATAACCGGGGAGCTGTTTTTT. Protein product: CASLWTAITGELFF.

This chain uses TRBV7-9 with TRBJ1-2; D is ambiguous. The CDR3 is 18 residues long. Germline V lookup: CDR1 SEHNR, CDR2 FQNEAQ (reference sequence). The V end lost 4 bases, the J end lost 1 base, and 22 bases lay between the germline ends. As DNA, the CDR3 is TGTGCCAGCAGCTCACTAAGCAAGAGTGTTCCCATTAACTATGGCTACACCTTC. Its translation: CASSSLSKSVPINYGYTF. The full variable domain, its missing parts supplied by reference TRBV7-9 and TRBJ1-2, is DTGVSQNPRHKITKRGQNVTFRCDPISEHNRLYWYRQTLGQGPEFLTYFQNEAQLEKSRLLSDRFSAERPKGSFSTLEIQRTEQGDSAMYLCASSSLSKSVPINYGYTFGSGTRLTVV.

This chain uses TRBV27 with TRBJ1-4; D remains ambiguous. V was shortened by 0 bases and J by 6 bases, with 5 bases between the two germline ends. Germline values: CDR1 MNHEY, CDR2 SMNVEV (reference sequence). The CDR3 spans 13 residues. The CDR3 region is CASSLSGDEKLFF. The CDR3 nucleotides read TGTGCCAGCAGTTTATCGGGAGATGAAAAACTGTTTTTT.

The chain recombines TRBV23-1 with TRBJ2-5, with D possibly being TRBD1 or TRBD2 (5 bases each). TRBV23-1 is flagged as an ORF with uncertain function. The CDR3 is made up of 18 amino acids. V lost 2 bases and J lost 2, with 21 bases in between. CDR3 region: CASSQGVTGRAPQETQYF. CDR3 sequence (DNA): TGCGCCAGCAGTCAAGGGGTTACGGGGCGAGCCCCACAAGAGACCCAGTACTTC.

V gene TRBV13 combines with J gene TRBJ1-2; D not resolved. The CDR3 is 12 residues long. Trimming took 5 bases from V and 13 from J, leaving 17 bases between them. Per the germline V gene, CDR1 is PRHDT and CDR2 is FYEKMQ (reference sequence). Here the CDR3 DNA reads TGTGCCAGCAGCCCTCCCCCGGGTGAGGGCACCTTC. Amino acid sequence: CASSPPPGEGTF. Full variable domain (outside the CDR3, taken from reference TRBV13 and TRBJ1-2): AAGVIQSPRHLIKEKRETATLKCYPIPRHDTVYWYQQGPGQDPQFLISFYEKMQSDKGSIPDRFSAQQFSDYHSELNMSSLELGDSALYFCASSPPPGEGTFGSGTRLTVV.

The rearrangement uses TRBV7-9 and TRBJ1-4, with 9 bases matching TRBD1. Germline CDR1 SEHNR, CDR2 FQNEAQ (reference sequence). J lost 0 bases, V lost 5 bases, and 7 bases had no gene match. This CDR3 comprises 17 residues. The CDR3 loop reads CASSPGQGWATNEKLFF. The CDR3 region has the DNA TGTGCCAGCAGCCCGGGACAGGGTTGGGCAACTAATGAAAAACTGTTTTTT. The complete variable domain, with remaining parts taken from reference TRBV7-9 and TRBJ1-4, reads DTGVSQNPRHKITKRGQNVTFRCDPISEHNRLYWYRQTLGQGPEFLTYFQNEAQLEKSRLLSDRFSAERPKGSFSTLEIQRTEQGDSAMYLCASSPGQGWATNEKLFFGSGTQLSVL.

The rearrangement joins TRBV7-9 to TRBJ2-7; D not resolved. Germline CDR1 reads SEHNR; CDR2 reads FQNEAQ (reference sequence). V lost 3 bases, J lost 2 bases, and 11 bases lay in between. CDR3 length: 14 amino acids. CDR3 coding DNA: TGTGCCAGCAGCTTGGTAGGGCGAGCCTACGAGCAGTACTTC. It encodes CASSLVGRAYEQYF.

A note on this clone: Relative to the germline gene, one junction end is altered; a read error may explain this. The V call is TRBV9, the J call TRBJ1-2; 8 bases match TRBD1. Germline V gene data show CDR1 as SGDLS and CDR2 as YYNGEE. This CDR3 has 16 residues. The CDR3 sequence is CASSVAQGQGNYGYTF. The CDR3 nucleotides are TGTGCCAGCAGTGTAGCCCAAGGACAGGGTAACTATGGCTACACCTTC.

V gene TRBV15 combines with J gene TRBJ2-5; TRBD1 might be the D (6 bases). Trimming took off 0 bases at V and 4 bases at J, with 12 bases between the two ends. Germline CDR1 LNHNV, CDR2 YYDKDF (reference sequence). The CDR3 has 15 residues. The CDR3 spells CATSRDLTGSETQYF. In DNA form, the CDR3 reads TGTGCCACCAGCAGAGACCTGACAGGATCAGAGACCCAGTACTTC.

V usage is TRBV5-5 and J usage is TRBJ1-2; 10 nucleotides agree with TRBD1. Germline CDR1 is SGHKS and CDR2 is YYEKEE (reference sequence). This CDR3 spans 17 amino acids. V lost 4 bases and J lost 2; bases outside the gene matches: 11. The CDR3 region is CASSDRKRDRGNYGYTF. CDR3 in DNA: TGTGCCAGCAGCGACAGGAAGAGGGACAGGGGAAACTATGGCTACACCTTC.

The V call is TRBV18, the J call TRBJ2-7, with 9 positions matching TRBD1. V dropped 3 bases and J dropped 5; count of bases not matched to a gene: 5. This CDR3 comprises 14 residues. CDR1 is KGHSH, CDR2 LQKENI, per germline. CDR3 sequence (DNA): TGTGCCAGCTCACCGACAGGGGGAGAGGACGAGCAGTACTTC. Protein: CASSPTGGEDEQYF.

The chain has TRBV11-2 and TRBJ2-7, with a possible D match to TRBD1 (5 bases). Germline assignment: CDR1 SGHAT and CDR2 FQNNGV. This CDR3 contains 14 residues. V lost 5 bases and J 4 bases, leaving 15 bases between the germline ends. The CDR3 coding sequence is TGTGCCAGCAGCGCTGTGGGAAACAGGTACGAGCAGTACTTC. As protein: CASSAVGNRYEQYF.

CDR3 in amino acids: CASSLPHNNEQFF. The DNA for the CDR3 is TGTGCCAGCAGCTTGCCCCATAACAATGAGCAGTTCTTC. The chain employs TRBV5-4 and TRBJ2-1; D remains ambiguous. The V and J ends lost 1 base and 5 bases respectively, with 7 bases between them. Germline V gene sequence: CDR1 SGHNT, CDR2 YYREEE (reference sequence). The CDR3 is 13 amino acids.

The genes are TRBV11-1 and TRBJ2-1, with 7 bases aligning to TRBD1. CDR3 size: 13 residues. V was pared by 4 bases and J by 9 bases, with 6 bases of the junction left unmatched. Germline assignment: CDR1 SGHAT and CDR2 FQDESV (reference sequence). CDR3 amino acids: CASSSRWDSEQFF. The CDR3 DNA is TGTGCCAGCAGCTCCAGATGGGACAGTGAGCAGTTCTTC.

The chain links TRBV18 to TRBJ1-3; D is uncertain. This CDR3 is 15 amino acids long. V lost 3 bases and J lost 8, with 17 bases in between. The germline CDR1 and CDR2 sequences are KGHSH and LQKENI. CDR3 in DNA: TGTGCCAGCTCACCCGGGAGTCCGTTTGAGGACACCATATATTTT. Amino acids: CASSPGSPFEDTIYF.

The chain's CDR3 is CASSFSGQQTYEQYF. As DNA, the CDR3 is TGTGCCAGCAGTTTTTCGGGACAGCAAACCTACGAGCAGTACTTC. The chain couples TRBV28 to TRBJ2-7; 7 bases match TRBD1. The CDR3 is 15 residues long. V dropped 3 bases and J dropped 2; count of bases not matched to a gene: 7. Per germline, CDR1 MDHEN and CDR2 SYDVKM.

J is TRBJ1-1 and V is TRBV5-1; no clear D gene. Trimming took off 4 bases at V and 0 bases at J, with 10 bases between the two ends. Germline V gene data show CDR1 as SGHRS and CDR2 as YFSETQ. CDR3 length: 14 amino acids. The CDR3 DNA reads as TGCGCCAGCAGCCTGTTCGGACTGAACACTGAAGCTTTCTTT. Translation gives CASSLFGLNTEAFF.

The rearrangement uses TRBV29-1 and TRBJ1-3; 7 bases align to TRBD1. The CDR3 length is 13 residues. With 4 bases clipped from V and 0 bases from J, the junction kept 0 bases outside the gene matches. CDR1 and CDR2 from the germline V gene are SQVTM and ANQGSEA. The CDR3 loop is CSVGTGSGNTIYF. CDR3 sequence (DNA): TGCAGCGTTGGGACAGGCTCTGGAAACACCATATATTTT.